The next 22 T cell receptor beta chains were all read from a single sample in a study of T-cell memory formation after mild COVID-19 (dated by TCRdb to the early 2020s). Library preparation used 5' RACE. The instrument was an Illumina NovaSeq 6000. Clones were called with MiXCR by TCRdb after fastp trimmed the public reads at Q25, and only in-frame beta chains were retained. Each CDR3 protein gets just one entry, which takes the most common genes and DNA from the rows behind it. For this sample the table gives roughly 250,000 distinct CDR3 sequences, of which 16% were detected only once. The ten top clones hold 3.5% to 4% of the sample. The sample comprised PBMCs or a T cell subset sorted from them (not recorded which). The receptors shown here come from a man between 18 and 35 years old who had mild COVID-19 (a few samples of this study predate the infection). The sample titles of this study are shuffled in the database, so cell type and time point are left out; the donor was told from shared clones.

With regard to this clonotype: It may be a read error: a sequence one base away is much more abundant. This chain joins TRBV12-3 or TRBV12-4 and TRBJ1-2; D not certain. V shed 3 bases and J shed 3 bases, with 2 bases lying between them. This CDR3 has 11 amino acids. CDR3 region: CASSFHYGYTF. CDR3 sequence (DNA): TGTGCCAGCAGTTTCCACTATGGCTACACCTTC.

This clonotype was counted between two and nine times. This rearrangement joins TRBV20-1 to TRBJ2-3, with 9 positions matching TRBD2. Losses at the gene ends were 4 bases for V and 7 bases for J; bases not matched to a gene: 12. The CDR3 has 15 residues. CDR1 and CDR2 (germline): DFQATT, SNEGSKA (reference sequence). This CDR3 reads CSAKKGSAGGNTQYF. The CDR3 nucleotides are TGCAGTGCTAAAAAGGGTTCAGCGGGGGGAAATACGCAGTATTTT.

This clonotype was picked up a small number of times. This chain uses TRBV5-1 with TRBJ2-3, with 13 bases that match TRBD2. The trim removed 4 bases at V and 1 base at J, leaving 3 bases unmatched. In germline, CDR1 is SGHRS, CDR2 YFSETQ. This CDR3 comprises 16 residues. This chain's CDR3 is CASSTGTSGGTDTQYF. In DNA, the CDR3 is TGCGCCAGCAGCACAGGGACTAGCGGGGGCACAGATACGCAGTATTTT.

This clonotype was seen more than once but under ten times. The chain combines TRBV6-2 or TRBV6-3 with TRBJ1-6; the D is unclear. The V end lost 0 bases, the J end lost 7 bases, and 1 base lay between the germline ends. Germline CDR1 and CDR2: MNHEY and SVGEGT. This CDR3 spans 12 amino acids. Written as DNA, the CDR3 is TGTGCCAGCAGTTACTCGAATTCACCCCTCCACTTT. This translates into CASSYSNSPLHF.

The V gene is TRBV5-1, the J gene TRBJ2-3; weak D call: TRBD1 (6 bases). The germline V and J ends were trimmed by 3 bases and 4 bases, with 9 bases remaining between them. The length of the CDR3 is 13 residues. Germline V gives CDR1 SGHRS, CDR2 YFSETQ. The CDR3 loop reads CASSSYRADTQYF. CDR3 nucleotide sequence: TGCGCCAGCAGCTCATACAGGGCAGATACGCAGTATTTT.

The chain joins TRBV2 to TRBJ1-5; possible D gene TRBD1, 6 bases. There are 15 residues in the CDR3. The ends were cut back, 3 bases at V and 4 bases at J, with 13 bases in the middle. From germline, CDR1 is SNHLY and CDR2 FYNNEI. This chain's CDR3 is CASSDIPGANQPQHF. The CDR3 region has the DNA TGTGCCAGCAGTGACATCCCAGGGGCGAATCAGCCCCAGCATTTT.

The chain links TRBV27 to TRBJ2-7; the D gene is possibly TRBD2 (6 bases). Germline CDR1 and CDR2: MNHEY and SMNVEV (reference sequence). Trimming left V 5 bases short and J 3 bases short, with 17 bases between. This CDR3 region has 15 residues. Here the CDR3 DNA reads TGTGCCAGCAGTCAAAAGCCCGGGAGAGGCTACGAGCAGTACTTC. Amino acid sequence: CASSQKPGRGYEQYF.

This chain uses TRBV6-2 or TRBV6-3 with TRBJ1-6, with a weak D call TRBD1 (6 bases). The CDR3 contains 14 residues. Germline CDR1 reads MNHEY; CDR2 reads SVGEGT. Trimming took 7 bases from V and 7 from J, leaving 14 bases between them. The chain's CDR3 is CASNNNRANSPLHF. In DNA form, the CDR3 reads TGTGCCAGCAACAATAACAGGGCGAATTCACCCCTCCACTTT.

The chain employs TRBV29-1 and TRBJ1-1; D is perhaps TRBD1 (6 bases). The germline gives CDR1 SQVTM, CDR2 ANQGSEA. The CDR3 extends over 12 amino acids. V was trimmed by 3 bases and J by 5 bases, leaving 10 bases between them. Written as DNA, the CDR3 is TGCAGCGTTGAGGGGGCTAGGACTGAAGCTTTCTTT. It encodes CSVEGARTEAFF.

The rearrangement joins TRBV7-9 to TRBJ1-4; 7 bases agree with TRBD1. The CDR3 is 15 residues long. The J segment lost 5 bases and the V segment lost 5 bases, leaving 8 bases of the junction unmatched. Per germline, CDR1 SEHNR and CDR2 FQNEAQ (reference sequence). CDR3 loop: CASSLTGQPNEKLFF. CDR3 bases: TGTGCCAGCAGCCTTACGGGACAGCCAAATGAAAAACTGTTTTTT. The full variable domain, with the rest looked up from reference TRBV7-9 and TRBJ1-4, is DTGVSQNPRHKITKRGQNVTFRCDPISEHNRLYWYRQTLGQGPEFLTYFQNEAQLEKSRLLSDRFSAERPKGSFSTLEIQRTEQGDSAMYLCASSLTGQPNEKLFFGSGTQLSVL.

The chain has TRBV2 and TRBJ2-2; the D is unclear. Germline assignment: CDR1 SNHLY and CDR2 FYNNEI. The V and J ends lost 10 bases and 6 bases respectively, with 18 bases between them. The CDR3 spans 14 residues. This CDR3 reads CATSVEVLAGELFF. CDR3 nucleotide sequence: TGTGCCACCTCAGTGGAAGTTCTAGCCGGGGAGCTGTTTTTT.

This clonotype was seen more than once but under ten times. The chain uses TRBV4-3 and TRBJ1-6, with a tentative D call TRBD1 (5 bases). This CDR3 comprises 15 residues. Germline V gene data show CDR1 as LGHNA and CDR2 as YSLEER. Between the trimmed V and J ends, which lost 0 bases and 10 bases, there was a span of 13 bases. The CDR3 loop is CASSQDRGEWSPLHF. The CDR3, as DNA: TGCGCCAGCAGCCAAGATCGAGGGGAATGGTCACCCCTCCACTTT.

The sample holds many counts of this clonotype. The chain carries TRBV9 and TRBJ2-7; either TRBD1 or TRBD2 may fit D (5 bases each). Germline CDR1 is SGDLS and CDR2 is YYNGEE. Trimming pared 1 base from V and 2 bases from J, leaving 10 bases between. The CDR3 covers 14 residues. DNA of the CDR3: TGTGCCAGCAGCGTACGGGACGGGACCTACGAGCAGTACTTC. This encodes CASSVRDGTYEQYF. Drawing the rest from reference TRBV9 and TRBJ2-7, the complete variable domain is DSGVTQTPKHLITATGQRVTLRCSPRSGDLSVYWYQQSLDQGLQFLIQYYNGEERAKGNILERFSAQQFPDLHSELNLSSLELGDSALYFCASSVRDGTYEQYFGPGTRLTVT.

This clonotype was observed many times. This chain links TRBV12-3 or TRBV12-4 with TRBJ2-2; 9 bases align to TRBD2. J was trimmed by 0 bases and V by 3 bases; bases with no gene match: 5. The CDR3 sequence is 17 residues long. CDR3 region: CASSFSSGVPNTGELFF. In DNA, the CDR3 is TGTGCCAGCAGTTTCTCTAGCGGGGTACCGAACACCGGGGAGCTGTTTTTT.

Only a few counts were recorded for this clonotype. The chain employs TRBV20-1 and TRBJ2-2, with 10 bases matching TRBD1. Germline V CDR1 and CDR2: DFQATT, SNEGSKA (reference sequence). V dropped 4 bases and J dropped 4; count of bases not matched to a gene: 6. CDR3 length: 15 amino acids. The CDR3 coding sequence is TGCAGTGCTATCGACAGGGGGCGAGGCACCGGGGAGCTGTTTTTT. The encoded protein is CSAIDRGRGTGELFF.

In this sample, this clonotype turned up a few times. The CDR3 coding sequence is TGTGCCAGTGCGGTTTGGGAGGTCACCGGGGAGCTGTTTTTT. Translation gives CASAVWEVTGELFF. The chain employs TRBV19 and TRBJ2-2, with D possibly matching TRBD2 (6 bases). The CDR3 length is 14 residues. From germline, CDR1 is LNHDA and CDR2 SQIVND (reference sequence). Trimming stripped 8 bases from V and 4 bases from J, with 14 bases between.

This clonotype occurred many times. The chain carries TRBV3-1 and TRBJ2-1; D unclear. The V end was cut by 4 bases, the J end by 6 bases, with 10 bases between. CDR3 length equals 13 residues. Germline V gene lookup returns CDR1 LGHDT and CDR2 YNNKEL (reference sequence). The CDR3 loop is CASSRTSANEQFF. The CDR3 DNA reads TGTGCCAGCAGCCGGACGTCCGCCAATGAGCAGTTCTTC.

The chain combines TRBV7-8 with TRBJ2-3, with TRBD2 matching over 10 bases. Germline V lookup: CDR1 SGHVS, CDR2 FQNEAQ. Trimming took 6 bases from V and 0 from J; bases not matched to a gene: 0. This CDR3 has 14 residues. The CDR3 here is CASRLAGSTDTQYF. The CDR3 bases are TGTGCCAGCAGACTAGCGGGGAGCACAGATACGCAGTATTTT. Full variable domain (rest looked up from reference TRBV7-8 and TRBJ2-3): GAGVSQSPRYKVAKRGQDVALRCDPISGHVSLFWYQQALGQGPEFLTYFQNEAQLDKSGLPSDRFFAERPEGSVSTLKIQRTQQEDSAVYLCASRLAGSTDTQYFGPGTRLTVL.

Ten or more counts support this clonotype. This chain connects TRBV7-2 to TRBJ2-6; D ambiguous. CDR3 size: 17 residues. Trimming left V 2 bases short and J 0 bases short, with 11 bases between. CDR1 and CDR2 from the germline V gene are SGHTA and FQGNSA. The CDR3 DNA reads as TGTGCCAGCAGCTTAAACCGAGTAGACTCTGGGGCCAACGTCCTGACTTTC. Its protein is CASSLNRVDSGANVLTF.

Many counts were recorded for this clonotype. The chain uses TRBV5-6 and TRBJ1-4, with 12 bases identical to TRBD1. Trimming at V came to 4 bases and at J to 5 bases, leaving 6 bases not matched to a gene. Germline CDR1 SGHDT, CDR2 YYEEEE. CDR3 size: 16 residues. CDR3 bases: TGTGCCAGCAGCGGCGGGACAGGGGGCGCGAATGAAAAACTGTTTTTT. Translating it yields CASSGGTGGANEKLFF.

A few counts support this clonotype. J is TRBJ2-7 and V is TRBV5-1; D ambiguous. This CDR3 spans 14 amino acids. V lost 4 bases and J 1 base, leaving 12 bases between the germline ends. Germline assignment: CDR1 SGHRS and CDR2 YFSETQ. In nucleotides, the CDR3 is TGCGCCAGCAGCCCGGGTTTGGGTTCCTACGAGCAGTACTTC. Protein sequence: CASSPGLGSYEQYF.

This clonotype was found a few times. The chain joins TRBV19 to TRBJ1-5, with a weak D call TRBD1 (5 bases). Between the trimmed V and J ends, which lost 4 bases and 9 bases, there was a span of 19 bases. The CDR3 runs 15 residues. Germline CDR1 is LNHDA and CDR2 is SQIVND (reference sequence). For the CDR3, the DNA is TGTGCCAGTAGTACCGAGACCGGGGTAGGGGCGCCCCAGCATTTT. Encoded protein: CASSTETGVGAPQHF.